Each of the 28 T cell receptor beta chains below was sequenced from the same sample in a study of blood T cell repertoires in COVID-19. Measured with immunoSEQ multiplex PCR; TCRdb has only the in-frame clones, and not every one. The table records roughly 100,000 clones, roughly four fifths of them present only once. The sample comprised peripheral blood. These receptor sequences come from a woman between 70 and 85 years old with acute or convalescent COVID-19.

V is TRBV11-1 and J is TRBJ1-1, with a tentative D call TRBD1 (5 bases). The V and J ends lost 1 base and 9 bases respectively, with 18 bases between them. Germline loops: CDR1 SGHAT, CDR2 FQDESV (reference sequence). The CDR3 totals 15 residues. The CDR3 nucleotides are TGTGCCAGCAGCTTAGTTGGACACCCGTTCCCGAAAGCTTTCTTT. Protein sequence: CASSLVGHPFPKAFF.

The chain couples TRBV19 to TRBJ1-2; TRBD1 matches 8 bases. J was trimmed by 8 bases and V by 7 bases; bases with no gene match: 9. The length of the CDR3 is 13 residues. Per the germline V gene, CDR1 is LNHDA and CDR2 is SQIVND (reference sequence). The CDR3 DNA reads TGTGCCAGTACGAGGGACAGGACGTCGGGCTACACCTTC. Translating gives CASTRDRTSGYTF.

The chain couples TRBV4-3 to TRBJ2-1; 10 nucleotides agree with TRBD1. The CDR3 totals 14 residues. The germline gives CDR1 LGHNA, CDR2 YSLEER. Trimming removed 5 bases from V and 5 bases from J; junction bases left unmatched: 3. CDR3 sequence (DNA): TGCGCCAGCAGCGCCGGGACAGGGGACAATGAGCAGTTCTTC. Encoded protein: CASSAGTGDNEQFF.

The chain joins TRBV28 to TRBJ1-2; 7 positions agree with TRBD1. CDR3 length: 16 amino acids. Trimming took 5 bases from V and 4 from J; bases not matched to a gene: 13. In germline, CDR1 is MDHEN, CDR2 SYDVKM. The DNA of the CDR3 is TGTGCCAGCAGTGGACAGGACTATGATTCTGTCTATGGCTACACCTTC. It yields the protein CASSGQDYDSVYGYTF.

This clone is a singleton in its sample. The CDR3 nucleotides read TGTGCCAGCATGGCCAGGGGTAACTATGGCTACACCTTC. It encodes CASMARGNYGYTF. The chain employs TRBV6-6 and TRBJ1-2, with D maybe TRBD1 (6 bases). This CDR3 comprises 13 residues. Germline CDR1 MNHNY, CDR2 SVGAGI (reference sequence). V lost 7 bases and J lost 1, with 10 bases in between.

J is TRBJ2-1 and V is TRBV27; perhaps TRBD1 as D (5 bases). The germline CDR1 and CDR2 sequences are MNHEY and SMNVEV (reference sequence). The CDR3 length is 14 residues. Deletions cut 6 bases from V and 9 bases from J, with 18 bases between. The CDR3 DNA reads as TGTGCCAGCAGCCACCTCAACCAGGGTGGTGAGCAGTTCTTC. Translation gives CASSHLNQGGEQFF.

J is TRBJ1-5 and V is TRBV23-1; no clear D. TRBV23-1 is an open reading frame whose function is uncertain. V shed 7 bases and J shed 0 bases, with 16 bases lying between them. The CDR3 is 16 amino acids. CDR3 sequence: CASTHDPQDSNQPQHF. The DNA for the CDR3 is TGCGCCAGCACTCACGACCCGCAGGATAGCAATCAGCCCCAGCATTTT.

The genes are TRBV29-1 and TRBJ2-2; 9 positions match TRBD2. V lost 5 bases to trimming and J lost 5 bases; unmatched junction nucleotides: 9. Looked up from germline, CDR1 is SQVTM and CDR2 is ANQGSEA. The CDR3 is 15 residues long. CDR3 in amino acids: CSVRGVAGATGELFF. CDR3 DNA: TGCAGCGTTCGGGGAGTAGCGGGAGCTACCGGGGAGCTGTTTTTT.

This clone was seen only once. The chain's CDR3 is CASSSAFGVAGANVLTF. The CDR3 coding sequence is TGTGCCAGCAGCTCAGCCTTCGGGGTGGCTGGGGCCAACGTCCTGACTTTC. This chain links TRBV7-2 with TRBJ2-6; a possible D gene is TRBD2 (5 bases). The CDR3 length is 17 residues. The germline CDR1 and CDR2 sequences are SGHTA and FQGNSA. Trimming removed 4 bases at V and 2 bases at J, with 15 bases between.

This chain joins TRBV5-1 and TRBJ2-5; a possible D gene is TRBD1 (5 bases). This CDR3 region has 15 residues. Germline lookup yields CDR1 SGHRS and CDR2 YFSETQ. Trimming left V 5 bases short and J 1 base short, with 15 bases between. The CDR3 nucleotides are TGCGCCAGCAGTCCAAGGCAGGGAATCCAAGAGACCCAGTACTTC. It translates to CASSPRQGIQETQYF.

V is TRBV4-3 and J is TRBJ1-1, with TRBD1 as a possible D gene (5 bases). With 4 bases removed from V and 6 bases from J, the gap between germline ends came to 18 bases. CDR1 LGHNA and CDR2 YSLEER come from the germline V gene. This CDR3 is built from 15 residues. In nucleotides, the CDR3 is TGCGCCAGCAGCCCGGGATTGGGGGGGTACGCTGAAGCTTTCTTT. Translation: CASSPGLGGYAEAFF.

The chain recombines TRBV12-3 or TRBV12-4 with TRBJ2-3, with D unclear. The germline V and J ends were trimmed by 6 bases and 2 bases, with 3 bases remaining between them. This CDR3 is built from 11 residues. Here the CDR3 reads CASSFTDTQYF. The CDR3 nucleotides read TGTGCCAGCAGCTTCACAGATACGCAGTATTTT.

This sequence joins TRBV19 and TRBJ2-7; D is undetermined. The CDR3 contains 14 residues. The germline V and J ends were trimmed by 1 base and 2 bases, with 9 bases remaining between them. Germline assignment: CDR1 LNHDA and CDR2 SQIVND (reference sequence). The CDR3 sequence: CASSIGAEPYEQYF. The CDR3 nucleotides read TGTGCCAGTAGTATAGGGGCTGAGCCCTACGAGCAGTACTTC.

The chain has TRBV28 and TRBJ1-5; D is uncertain. The CDR3 has 15 amino acids. V lost 10 bases, J lost 4 bases, and 20 bases lay in between. CDR1 is MDHEN and CDR2 is SYDVKM in the germline V gene. CDR3 sequence: CAITGDNRDNQPQHF. The CDR3 DNA reads TGTGCCATCACTGGCGACAACAGAGATAATCAGCCCCAGCATTTT.

The chain combines TRBV2 with TRBJ2-2; 9 bases agree with TRBD1. V dropped 6 bases and J dropped 5; count of bases not matched to a gene: 4. Germline assignment: CDR1 SNHLY and CDR2 FYNNEI. This CDR3 is built from 14 residues. The CDR3 is CASRAGTGTGELFF. The CDR3 DNA reads as TGTGCCAGCAGGGCCGGGACAGGGACCGGGGAGCTGTTTTTT.

V and J are TRBV5-1 and TRBJ2-5, with TRBD1 matching 7 bases. CDR1 and CDR2 (germline): SGHRS, YFSETQ. V dropped 0 bases and J dropped 7; count of bases not matched to a gene: 15. There are 17 residues in the CDR3. The CDR3 DNA sequence: TGCGCCAGCAGCTTGGGAGGACAGGCACTAACCACGGGGACCCAGTACTTC. Residues: CASSLGGQALTTGTQYF.

This chain joins TRBV5-1 and TRBJ1-4; D unclear. The CDR3 contains 14 residues. Germline values: CDR1 SGHRS, CDR2 YFSETQ. V was clipped by 4 bases and J by 0 bases, with 7 bases between them. CDR3 protein: CASSDTATNEKLFF. In nucleotides, the CDR3 is TGCGCCAGCAGCGACACTGCAACTAATGAAAAACTGTTTTTT.

This chain connects TRBV3-1 (or the pseudogene TRBV3-2) to TRBJ1-3; D is possibly TRBD1 (6 bases). Germline CDR1 LGHDT, CDR2 YNNKEL (reference sequence). The CDR3 has 13 residues. The ends were cut back, 5 bases at V and 4 bases at J, with 9 bases in the middle. The chain's CDR3 is CASSLDRGNTIYF. The CDR3 region has the DNA TGTGCCAGCAGCTTAGACAGGGGAAACACCATATATTTT.

This chain joins TRBV19 and TRBJ2-2, with 7 bases that match TRBD1. From germline, CDR1 is LNHDA and CDR2 SQIVND (reference sequence). J was trimmed by 2 bases and V by 5 bases; bases with no gene match: 5. This CDR3 is 15 amino acids long. Here the CDR3 reads CASSRPGGNTGELFF. As DNA, the CDR3 is TGTGCCAGTAGTCGGCCAGGGGGAAACACCGGGGAGCTGTTTTTT.

The V call is TRBV10-2, the J call TRBJ2-1; no reliable D call. The CDR3 covers 11 residues. CDR1 and CDR2 from the germline V gene are WSHSY and SAAADI. The V gene lost 4 bases and the J gene lost 6 bases, with 4 bases spanning the gap. CDR3 region: CASSVANEQFF. In nucleotides, the CDR3 is TGCGCCAGCAGTGTGGCCAATGAGCAGTTCTTC.

The V call is TRBV6-1, the J call TRBJ1-3; 8 bases align to TRBD1. The CDR3 has 15 residues. Unmatched junction bases numbered 5, after V lost 5 bases and J lost 2 bases. The germline V gene has CDR1 MNHNS and CDR2 SASEGT. The CDR3 nucleotides read TGTGCCAGCAGTTCAGGGGGCTTAACTGGAAACACCATATATTTT. This gives the protein CASSSGGLTGNTIYF.

The V gene is TRBV11-2, the J gene TRBJ2-3, with 8 bases fitting TRBD2. The germline V gene has CDR1 SGHAT and CDR2 FQNNGV. The length of the CDR3 is 14 residues. Trimming removed 5 bases from V and 7 bases from J; junction bases left unmatched: 8. Written as DNA, the CDR3 is TGTGCCAGCAGCGGGGGGACTAGGGTTCATACGCAGTATTTT. The encoded protein is CASSGGTRVHTQYF.

The chain couples TRBV7-2 to TRBJ2-1; 7 bases align to TRBD2. V was clipped by 4 bases and J by 10 bases; unmatched bases: 7. Germline-derived CDR1 and CDR2 are SGHTA and FQGNSA. This CDR3 contains 13 residues. The CDR3 nucleotides are TGTGCCAGCAGCTCGCAGCGGGGAGGGGAGCAGTTCTTC. It specifies CASSSQRGGEQFF.

This chain connects TRBV27 to TRBJ1-5; TRBD1 is a possible D gene (6 bases). In germline, CDR1 is MNHEY, CDR2 SMNVEV (reference sequence). The CDR3 runs 14 residues. V lost 1 base to trimming and J lost 7 bases, with 11 bases between them. This chain's CDR3 is CASSLWGGDQPQHF. In DNA form, the CDR3 reads TGTGCCAGCAGTTTATGGGGGGGCGACCAGCCCCAGCATTTT.

This sequence joins TRBV11-3 and TRBJ1-2, with 7 positions matching TRBD1. The CDR3 spans 17 residues. Germline V gives CDR1 SGHNT, CDR2 YENEEA. V lost 3 bases to trimming and J lost 4 bases; unmatched junction nucleotides: 14. CDR3 sequence reads: CASSFRSNRGSPYGYTF. The DNA of the CDR3 is TGTGCCAGCAGCTTTAGATCGAACAGGGGTTCCCCCTATGGCTACACCTTC.

The chain links TRBV21-1 to TRBJ2-7; TRBD2, as called in the table, went unchecked against the DNA. TRBV21-1 is a known pseudogene. CDR3 length equals 15 residues. CDR3 in amino acids: CASSKVTGVSYEQYF. The CDR3 DNA reads TGTGCCAGCAGCAAAGTGACGGGGGTCTCCTACGAGCAGTACTTC.

This clone came up a few times. The genes are TRBV18 and TRBJ1-1, with D tentatively TRBD1 (5 bases). The CDR3 is made up of 15 amino acids. The V gene lost 0 bases and the J gene lost 2 bases, with 10 bases spanning the gap. Germline assignment: CDR1 KGHSH and CDR2 LQKENI. In DNA, the CDR3 is TGTGCCAGCTCACCACCGAAGGGGCCAAACACTGAAGCTTTCTTT. The encoded protein is CASSPPKGPNTEAFF.

The chain couples TRBV19 to TRBJ1-5, with 12 positions matching TRBD1. The CDR3 consists of 17 residues. The germline gives CDR1 LNHDA, CDR2 SQIVND (reference sequence). Trimming took 5 bases from V and 6 from J; bases not matched to a gene: 11. CDR3 loop: CASSARPGQGAGQPQHF. DNA of the CDR3: TGTGCCAGTAGTGCCCGTCCGGGACAGGGGGCCGGTCAGCCCCAGCATTTT.